These 14 T cell receptor beta chains originate from one sample sequenced in a study of blood T cell repertoires in COVID-19. Profiling relied on immunoSEQ multiplex PCR, and the TCRdb table lists in-frame clones only, not all of them. Of roughly 250,000 clones in the sample, about four fifths are singletons; the top ten hold 15% to 17%. Sequencing was performed on peripheral blood. The receptors shown here come from a person between 65 and 79 years old with COVID-19, enrolled during active disease.

The rearrangement links TRBV6-6 to TRBJ1-4, with D perhaps matching TRBD1 (6 bases). V dropped 6 bases and J dropped 5 bases, with 13 bases sitting between them. This CDR3 region has 14 residues. Germline V gene lookup returns CDR1 MNHNY and CDR2 SVGAGI (reference sequence). CDR3 residues: CASSPDRSNEKLFF. CDR3 nucleotides: TGTGCCAGCAGCCCCGACAGGTCAAATGAAAAACTGTTTTTT.

J is TRBJ2-5 and V is TRBV18, with unresolved D. Germline-derived CDR1 and CDR2 are KGHSH and LQKENI. The CDR3 totals 12 residues. Trimming took 6 bases from V and 5 from J, leaving 10 bases between them. The CDR3 DNA reads as TGTGCCAGCTCTCTGTACGAGGAGACCCAGTACTTC. Amino acids: CASSLYEETQYF.

This CDR3 reads CASRAGVNSPLHF. For the CDR3, the DNA is TGTGCCAGCAGGGCGGGAGTGAATTCACCCCTCCACTTT. This chain uses TRBV25-1 with TRBJ1-6, with D unclear. From germline, CDR1 is MGHDK and CDR2 SYGVNS. This CDR3 is built from 13 residues. The V end was cut by 6 bases, the J end by 7 bases, with 10 bases between.

The gene calls are TRBV29-1 and TRBJ1-4; 7 nucleotides line up with TRBD1. From germline, CDR1 is SQVTM and CDR2 ANQGSEA. The V segment lost 5 bases and the J segment 7 bases; nucleotides outside the gene matches: 10. The CDR3 consists of 14 residues. The CDR3, as DNA: TGCAGCGTTTCCATGACAGGGAATGCTGAAAAACTGTTTTTT. This sequence encodes CSVSMTGNAEKLFF.

This chain connects TRBV5-4 to TRBJ2-7, with a weak D call TRBD2 (7 bases). Germline CDR1 and CDR2: SGHNT and YYREEE (reference sequence). Trimming left V 4 bases short and J 3 bases short, with 20 bases between. CDR3 length: 16 residues. CDR3 protein: CASSPRGGGSVYEQYF. CDR3 nucleotide sequence: TGTGCCAGCAGCCCCCGAGGGGGAGGGTCCGTCTACGAGCAGTACTTC.

The chain carries TRBV12-3 or TRBV12-4 and TRBJ1-1, with 9 nucleotides matching TRBD1. This CDR3 has 13 residues. The V segment lost 3 bases and the J segment 5 bases; nucleotides outside the gene matches: 1. CDR3 DNA: TGTGCCAGCAGTTTGGGGACAGGGACTGAAGCTTTCTTT. Its protein product is CASSLGTGTEAFF.

V and J are TRBV5-5 and TRBJ1-1; 9 nucleotides match TRBD1. The CDR3 runs 15 residues. The trim removed 4 bases at V and 1 base at J, leaving 5 bases unmatched. In germline, CDR1 is SGHKS, CDR2 YYEKEE (reference sequence). In nucleotides, the CDR3 is TGTGCCAGCAGCCTGGGGACAGGGCCGAACACTGAAGCTTTCTTT. Translation gives CASSLGTGPNTEAFF.

V and J are TRBV11-1 and TRBJ2-1; possibly TRBD2 for D (5 bases). The germline gives CDR1 SGHAT, CDR2 FQDESV (reference sequence). The V end was cut by 1 base, the J end by 8 bases, with 6 bases between. The CDR3 sequence is 12 residues long. The CDR3 spells CASSLVDYEQFF. The CDR3 bases are TGTGCCAGCAGCTTAGTGGACTATGAGCAGTTCTTC.

J is TRBJ2-1 and V is TRBV5-4; TRBD2 matches 12 bases. The CDR3 totals 16 residues. The V segment lost 4 bases and the J segment 7 bases; nucleotides outside the gene matches: 9. Germline V lookup: CDR1 SGHNT, CDR2 YYREEE (reference sequence). Here the CDR3 reads CASSPGTTSGGNEQFF. The CDR3 nucleotides read TGTGCCAGCAGCCCAGGCACTACTAGCGGGGGGAATGAGCAGTTCTTC.

J is TRBJ1-6 and V is TRBV6-1, with a tentative D call TRBD1 (6 bases). The V gene's germline CDR1 is MNHNS and CDR2 SASEGT. The CDR3 loop spans 14 amino acids. Trimming removed 0 bases from V and 7 bases from J, with 7 bases in between. The CDR3 sequence is CASSEAGANSPLHF. CDR3 DNA: TGTGCCAGCAGTGAAGCGGGGGCGAATTCACCCCTCCACTTT.

This sequence joins TRBV11-2 and TRBJ2-7; the match to TRBD1 covers 10 bases. The germline gives CDR1 SGHAT, CDR2 FQNNGV. The V and J ends lost 5 bases and 6 bases, in that order; junction bases with no gene match: 7. The CDR3 is made up of 14 amino acids. The CDR3 nucleotides read TGTGCCAGCAGCACCCGGACAGGGGGGGCCGAGCAGTACTTC. Protein sequence: CASSTRTGGAEQYF.

V is TRBV28 and J is TRBJ1-5; the match to TRBD1 covers 10 bases. Per the germline V gene, CDR1 is MDHEN and CDR2 is SYDVKM. Trimming at V came to 6 bases and at J to 4 bases, leaving 9 bases not matched to a gene. The CDR3 is 16 residues long. The CDR3 coding sequence is TGTGCCAGCAGCGGACAGACAGGGGGCGGAAATCAGCCCCAGCATTTT. Its translation is CASSGQTGGGNQPQHF.

This chain connects TRBV2 to TRBJ2-1, with D possibly matching TRBD1 (6 bases). The germline V gene has CDR1 SNHLY and CDR2 FYNNEI. The CDR3 runs to 14 residues. The V end was cut by 7 bases, the J end by 8 bases, with 18 bases between. The CDR3 protein is CASIQRAQGHEQFF. CDR3 in DNA: TGTGCCAGCATACAGAGGGCTCAGGGGCATGAGCAGTTCTTC. The whole variable domain, remainder taken from reference TRBV2 and TRBJ2-1, is EPEVTQTPSHQVTQMGQEVILRCVPISNHLYFYWYRQILGQKVEFLVSFYNNEISEKSEIFDDQFSVERPDGSNFTLKIRSTKLEDSAMYFCASIQRAQGHEQFFGPGTRLTVL.

The CDR3 nucleotides read TGCGCCAGCAGCTTGGCCGACAGGAACACTGAAGCTTTCTTT. Translating gives CASSLADRNTEAFF. The chain is built from TRBV5-1 and TRBJ1-1, with D maybe TRBD1 (5 bases). V lost 0 bases and J lost 1, with 7 bases in between. CDR3 size: 14 residues. Germline V gene data show CDR1 as SGHRS and CDR2 as YFSETQ.